Sequencing of this TCR beta chain was carried out in a study of graft-versus-host responses after intestinal transplantation. The V gene's germline CDR1 is PRHDT and CDR2 FYEKMQ (reference sequence). The CDR3 has 15 residues. The V and J ends lost 5 bases and 0 bases respectively, with 8 bases between them. For this clone: Its matching antigen is unknown.

Method: immunoSEQ multiplex PCR; TCRdb's copy keeps in-frame clones and lacks some. The sample lists about 39,000 clones, over 90% seen once, with 21% in the top ten. This clonotype was obtained from a human donor who was the organ donor for an intestinal transplant. The material was unstimulated CD8+ T cells sorted from spleen or lymph node cells, obtained before transplant. The V and J genes are TRBV13 and TRBJ2-6; no firm D call. The DNA for the CDR3 is TGTGCCAGCAGCAGCGAGAGCTCTGGGGCCAACGTCCTGACTTTC. It codes for CASSSESSGANVLTF.